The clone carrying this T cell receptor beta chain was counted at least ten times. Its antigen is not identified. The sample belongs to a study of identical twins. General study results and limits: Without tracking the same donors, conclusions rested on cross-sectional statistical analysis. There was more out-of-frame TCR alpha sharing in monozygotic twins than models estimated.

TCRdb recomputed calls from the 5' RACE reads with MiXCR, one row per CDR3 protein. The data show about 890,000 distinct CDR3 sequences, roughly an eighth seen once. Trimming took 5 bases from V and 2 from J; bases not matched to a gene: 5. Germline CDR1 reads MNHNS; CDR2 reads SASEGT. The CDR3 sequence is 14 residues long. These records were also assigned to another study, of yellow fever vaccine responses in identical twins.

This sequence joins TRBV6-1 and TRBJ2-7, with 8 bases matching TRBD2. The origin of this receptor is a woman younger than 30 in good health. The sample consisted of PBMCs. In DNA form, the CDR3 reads TGTGCCAGCAGTACCAGCGGGGGACCCTACGAGCAGTACTTC. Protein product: CASSTSGGPYEQYF.